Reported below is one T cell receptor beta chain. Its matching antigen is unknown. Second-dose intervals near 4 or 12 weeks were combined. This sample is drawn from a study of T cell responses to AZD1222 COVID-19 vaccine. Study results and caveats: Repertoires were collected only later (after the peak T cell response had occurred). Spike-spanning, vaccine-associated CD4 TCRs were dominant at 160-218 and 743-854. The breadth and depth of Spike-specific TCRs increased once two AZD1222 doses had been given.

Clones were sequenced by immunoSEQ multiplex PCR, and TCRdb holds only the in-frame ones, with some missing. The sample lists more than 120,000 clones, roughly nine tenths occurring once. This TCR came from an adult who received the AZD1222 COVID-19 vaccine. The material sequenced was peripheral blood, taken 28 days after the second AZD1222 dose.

CDR3 in DNA: TGTGCCAGCAGTGAACGGGCCCCAGCGAACACCGGGGAGCTGTTTTTT. Encoded protein: CASSERAPANTGELFF. The chain recombines TRBV2 with TRBJ2-2; D gene uncertain. The CDR3 has 16 residues. Trimming stripped 2 bases from V and 0 bases from J, with 10 bases between. Germline V lookup: CDR1 SNHLY, CDR2 FYNNEI.